The 32 T cell receptor beta chains reported below all come from one sample, sequenced in a study of T-cell memory formation after mild COVID-19. TCRdb re-derived calls from the 5' RACE reads in MiXCR, one entry per CDR3 protein. The data contain roughly 42,000 distinct CDR3 sequences, 7.3% of them singletons. The specimen sequenced was PBMCs or a T cell subset sorted from them (not recorded which). These receptors all come from a man younger than 35 who had mild COVID-19 (a few samples of this study predate the infection). Cell type and time point are not known.

This chain connects TRBV12-3 or TRBV12-4 to TRBJ1-4; D gene ambiguous. This CDR3 comprises 16 residues. Trimming took 5 bases from V and 4 from J, leaving 17 bases between them. The CDR3 spells CASSPIDPYRNEKLFF. The DNA for the CDR3 is TGTGCCAGCAGTCCTATCGACCCCTACCGTAATGAAAAACTGTTTTTT.

This clonotype was observed at least ten times. The CDR3 loop is CASSLGQVSPYEQYF. CDR3 DNA sequence: TGCGCCAGCAGCTTGGGGCAGGTTAGCCCCTACGAGCAGTACTTC. This chain connects TRBV5-1 to TRBJ2-7; the D is unclear. V gave up 0 bases and J gave up 2 bases, with 12 bases separating them. The CDR3 has 15 residues. Germline loops: CDR1 SGHRS, CDR2 YFSETQ.

This clonotype has just a few counts. The rearrangement uses TRBV6-6 and TRBJ2-5; 13 nucleotides agree with TRBD2. This CDR3 has 17 residues. V shed 4 bases and J 5 bases; nucleotides not matched to a gene: 10. Germline CDR1 is MNHNY and CDR2 is SVGAGI (reference sequence). CDR3: CASSFQELAGGRETQYF. In nucleotides, the CDR3 is TGTGCCAGCAGTTTCCAAGAACTAGCGGGGGGGAGGGAGACCCAGTACTTC.

This clonotype was detected only a few times. This chain links TRBV7-2 with TRBJ1-2; D uncertain. The CDR3 runs to 15 residues. Germline CDR1 is SGHTA and CDR2 is FQGNSA. The V and J ends lost 4 bases and 4 bases respectively, with 16 bases between them. This CDR3 reads CASSSFVTGPYGYTF. The CDR3 DNA sequence: TGTGCCAGCAGCTCCTTCGTTACCGGCCCCTATGGCTACACCTTC.

This clonotype was detected many times. This rearrangement joins TRBV18 to TRBJ2-1; no reliable D call. CDR1 is KGHSH, CDR2 LQKENI, per germline. Trimming cost V 3 bases and J 9 bases, with 15 bases left between them. There are 14 residues in the CDR3. CDR3 sequence: CASSPEVGSGEQFF. CDR3 DNA: TGTGCCAGCTCACCGGAAGTTGGATCGGGTGAGCAGTTCTTC.

This clonotype was seen many times. The rearrangement joins TRBV29-1 to TRBJ2-3, with D hard to call. The V end was cut by 3 bases, the J end by 0 bases, with 7 bases between. This CDR3 has 13 amino acids. Germline V gives CDR1 SQVTM, CDR2 ANQGSEA. The CDR3 DNA reads TGCAGCGTTGACCCCTCTAGCACAGATACGCAGTATTTT. It translates to CSVDPSSTDTQYF.

The chain recombines TRBV7-2 with TRBJ2-4; 7 bases match TRBD1. Germline loops: CDR1 SGHTA, CDR2 FQGNSA. This CDR3 is 14 amino acids long. V lost 6 bases to trimming and J lost 6 bases; unmatched junction nucleotides: 8. In DNA form, the CDR3 reads TGTGCCAGCAGAATTTACGCAGGGGGAAACATTCAGTACTTC. Translated: CASRIYAGGNIQYF.

The V call is TRBV7-2, the J call TRBJ2-2; D not certain. The V and J ends lost 6 bases and 1 base respectively, with 12 bases between them. The V gene's germline CDR1 is SGHTA and CDR2 FQGNSA. The CDR3 runs to 15 residues. The CDR3 DNA is TGTGCCAGCAGACAAGATCGCCAGAACACCGGGGAGCTGTTTTTT. Translated: CASRQDRQNTGELFF. The whole variable domain, remainder taken from reference TRBV7-2 and TRBJ2-2, is GAGVSQSPSNKVTEKGKDVELRCDPISGHTALYWYRQSLGQGLEFLIYFQGNSAPDKSGLPSDRFSAERTGGSVSTLTIQRTQQEDSAVYLCASRQDRQNTGELFFGEGSRLTVL.

This clonotype was counted between two and nine times. The rearrangement joins TRBV30 to TRBJ1-1; D is unresolved. The V gene lost 4 bases and the J gene lost 6 bases, with 12 bases spanning the gap. Germline V gives CDR1 GTSNPN, CDR2 SVGIG (reference sequence). The CDR3 runs to 12 residues. The CDR3 spells CAWTLVVSEAFF. Here the CDR3 DNA reads TGTGCCTGGACCTTGGTCGTCTCTGAAGCTTTCTTT.

In its sample, this clonotype is medium-sized. This chain joins TRBV4-3 and TRBJ1-6; D uncertain. V lost 1 base and J 5 bases, leaving 3 bases between the germline ends. This CDR3 comprises 13 residues. Germline lookup yields CDR1 LGHNA and CDR2 YSLEER. The CDR3 bases are TGCGCCAGCAGCCAAGTAAATAATTCACCCCTCCACTTT. Translation: CASSQVNNSPLHF.

This clonotype was seen ten or more times. This rearrangement joins TRBV20-1 to TRBJ2-3, with a tentative D call TRBD2 (5 bases). The germline CDR1 and CDR2 sequences are DFQATT and SNEGSKA (reference sequence). Trimming took off 5 bases at V and 6 bases at J, with 12 bases between the two ends. The CDR3 is 12 amino acids. CDR3 bases: TGCAGTGCTCCCGGACCGGGGGATACGCAGTATTTT. This sequence encodes CSAPGPGDTQYF.

This chain links TRBV11-1 with TRBJ2-3; no clear D gene. Trimming cost V 4 bases and J 6 bases, with 14 bases left between them. This CDR3 has 14 residues. Germline lookup yields CDR1 SGHAT and CDR2 FQDESV (reference sequence). The CDR3 loop reads CASSSLGHGDTQYF. The CDR3, as DNA: TGTGCCAGCAGCTCCCTAGGCCACGGGGATACGCAGTATTTT. Complete variable domain (other parts from reference TRBV11-1 and TRBJ2-3): EAEVAQSPRYKITEKSQAVAFWCDPISGHATLYWYRQILGQGPELLVQFQDESVVDDSQLPKDRFSAERLKGVDSTLKIQPAELGDSAMYLCASSSLGHGDTQYFGPGTRLTVL.

This clonotype was counted only a few times. CDR3: CASSPWARKGSGANVLTF. CDR3 bases: TGTGCCAGCAGTCCCTGGGCTCGAAAGGGGTCTGGGGCCAACGTCCTGACTTTC. The chain joins TRBV27 to TRBJ2-6, with D perhaps TRBD1 (5 bases). The CDR3 runs 18 residues. Per germline, CDR1 MNHEY and CDR2 SMNVEV (reference sequence). Trimming shortened V by 5 bases and J by 1 base, and 18 bases separated the two germline ends.

This clonotype was found many times. The CDR3: CASMFGIWETQYF. For the CDR3, the DNA is TGTGCCAGCATGTTCGGTATCTGGGAGACCCAGTACTTC. The V gene is TRBV6-1, the J gene TRBJ2-5; D is unclear. Per germline, CDR1 MNHNS and CDR2 SASEGT. Trimming removed 7 bases at V and 5 bases at J, with 14 bases between. The CDR3 has 13 amino acids.

The table lists this clonotype with a few counts. The chain couples TRBV5-1 to TRBJ2-5; D is possibly TRBD1 (6 bases). The V and J ends lost 6 bases and 1 base respectively, with 10 bases between them. Germline CDR1 SGHRS, CDR2 YFSETQ. The CDR3 runs 13 residues. DNA of the CDR3: TGCGCCAGCAATGGACAGATCCAAGAGACCCAGTACTTC. As protein: CASNGQIQETQYF.

The chain carries TRBV30 and TRBJ2-3, with a possible D match to TRBD1 (5 bases). CDR3 size: 13 residues. V lost 2 bases and J 2 bases, leaving 8 bases between the germline ends. Germline V gives CDR1 GTSNPN, CDR2 SVGIG (reference sequence). CDR3 region: CAWSRGYTDTQYF. In DNA, the CDR3 is TGTGCCTGGAGTAGGGGATACACAGATACGCAGTATTTT.

The CDR3 protein is CASSYPPGGNEKLFF. The CDR3 nucleotides read TGTGCCAGCAGTTACCCGCCAGGGGGTAATGAAAAACTGTTTTTT. The chain recombines TRBV6-2 or TRBV6-3 with TRBJ1-4; 7 positions match TRBD1. CDR1 and CDR2 (germline): MNHEY, SVGEGT. The V segment lost 2 bases and the J segment 4 bases; nucleotides outside the gene matches: 4. The CDR3 is 15 residues long.

The V and J genes are TRBV12-3 or TRBV12-4 and TRBJ1-4, with D maybe TRBD1 (5 bases). The length of the CDR3 is 11 residues. V lost 7 bases and J 14 bases, leaving 14 bases between the germline ends. The CDR3 spells CASTKGWGLFF. DNA for the CDR3: TGTGCCAGCACCAAGGGGTGGGGGCTGTTTTTT.

This clonotype has a handful of counts. The V gene is TRBV10-3, the J gene TRBJ1-5; weak D call: TRBD1 (5 bases). Between the trimmed V and J ends, which lost 6 bases and 5 bases, there was a span of 17 bases. Germline V lookup: CDR1 ENHRY, CDR2 SYGVKD. CDR3 size: 15 residues. The CDR3 bases are TGTGCCATCAGCCCGGACACCTTCTCTTATCAGCCCCAGCATTTT. Its translation is CAISPDTFSYQPQHF.

In this sample, this clonotype turned up a few times. This chain connects TRBV9 to TRBJ2-7; the D gene is possibly TRBD2 (5 bases). This CDR3 comprises 14 residues. V was cut by 4 bases and J by 3 bases, with 14 bases left in between. Germline CDR1 reads SGDLS; CDR2 reads YYNGEE. The CDR3 nucleotides are TGTGCCAGCAGCTTGACACCCGGGGTCTACGAGCAGTACTTC. Amino acids: CASSLTPGVYEQYF.

This clonotype has more than one count but fewer than ten. CDR3 region: CASSPAAGGPTDTQYF. CDR3 in DNA: TGTGCCAGCTCACCCGCGGCGGGGGGCCCCACAGATACGCAGTATTTT. The rearrangement joins TRBV18 to TRBJ2-3, with 8 bases aligning to TRBD2. V lost 3 bases and J lost 2; bases outside the gene matches: 7. Germline V gene data show CDR1 as KGHSH and CDR2 as LQKENI. This CDR3 spans 16 amino acids.

V and J are TRBV12-3 or TRBV12-4 and TRBJ2-2, with D perhaps matching TRBD2 (5 bases). Deletions cut 4 bases from V and 6 bases from J, with 9 bases between. The CDR3 runs 13 residues. Here the CDR3 reads CASSWRAAGELFF. CDR3 DNA: TGTGCCAGCAGTTGGCGAGCGGCCGGGGAGCTGTTTTTT.

This clonotype was observed a few times. V gene TRBV5-1 combines with J gene TRBJ2-3; tentatively, D is TRBD2 (7 bases). Looked up from germline, CDR1 is SGHRS and CDR2 is YFSETQ. V was cut by 4 bases and J by 10 bases, with 19 bases left in between. The CDR3 contains 14 residues. The chain's CDR3 is CASSLGEGGLAQYF. The CDR3, as DNA: TGCGCCAGCAGCCTCGGTGAGGGGGGGCTTGCGCAGTATTTT. The full variable domain, completed using reference TRBV5-1 and TRBJ2-3, is KAGVTQTPRYLIKTRGQQVTLSCSPISGHRSVSWYQQTPGQGLQFLFEYFSETQRNKGNFPGRFSGRQFSNSRSEMNVSTLELGDSALYLCASSLGEGGLAQYFGPGTRLTVL.

This clonotype has only a few counts. The chain employs TRBV2 and TRBJ2-3, with TRBD1 identical over 11 bases. Germline CDR1 SNHLY, CDR2 FYNNEI. J gave up 4 bases and V 6 bases, and 3 bases lay outside the gene matches. The CDR3 is made up of 14 amino acids. Written as DNA, the CDR3 is TGTGCCAGCAGACCGGGACAGGGGGCAGATACGCAGTATTTT. Its translation is CASRPGQGADTQYF.

This clonotype was counted only a few times. This CDR3 is CASSWTGTSPSEQFF. The CDR3 nucleotides are TGTGCCAGCAGCTGGACCGGGACTAGCCCCAGTGAGCAGTTCTTC. J is TRBJ2-1 and V is TRBV7-2; 9 nucleotides agree with TRBD2. The CDR3 loop spans 15 amino acids. Germline CDR1 is SGHTA and CDR2 is FQGNSA. Trimming cost V 4 bases and J 9 bases; bases outside gene matches: 10. Filled out from reference TRBV7-2 and TRBJ2-1, the complete variable domain reads GAGVSQSPSNKVTEKGKDVELRCDPISGHTALYWYRQSLGQGLEFLIYFQGNSAPDKSGLPSDRFSAERTGGSVSTLTIQRTQQEDSAVYLCASSWTGTSPSEQFFGPGTRLTVL.

The gene calls are TRBV7-9 and TRBJ2-2, with D perhaps matching TRBD1 or TRBD2 (5 bases each). The germline V and J ends were trimmed by 5 bases and 4 bases, with 14 bases remaining between them. From germline, CDR1 is SEHNR and CDR2 FQNEAQ (reference sequence). This CDR3 comprises 15 residues. The CDR3 DNA follows: TGTGCCAGCAGCCCGCGGATGGGGACCACCGGGGAGCTGTTTTTT. Translated, it gives CASSPRMGTTGELFF.

J is TRBJ2-1 and V is TRBV18; weak D call: TRBD2 (5 bases). Per the germline V gene, CDR1 is KGHSH and CDR2 is LQKENI. V was clipped by 2 bases and J by 10 bases, with 12 bases between them. CDR3 length: 13 residues. This CDR3 is CASSPVGRGEQFF. Here the CDR3 DNA reads TGTGCCAGCTCACCAGTAGGGCGCGGGGAGCAGTTCTTC.

The chain links TRBV7-9 to TRBJ2-5; tentatively, D is TRBD2 (6 bases). The CDR3 covers 14 residues. Germline CDR1 is SEHNR and CDR2 is FQNEAQ (reference sequence). The V gene lost 2 bases and the J gene lost 4 bases, with 11 bases spanning the gap. In DNA form, the CDR3 reads TGTGCCAGCAGCTTATATAGGGGAGGAGAGACCCAGTACTTC. The encoded protein is CASSLYRGGETQYF.

There are many counts of this clonotype. The CDR3 loop reads CASSLALNTGELFF. The DNA for the CDR3 is TGTGCCAGCAGCTTAGCCCTGAACACCGGGGAGCTGTTTTTT. The V call is TRBV7-8, the J call TRBJ2-2; D ambiguous. Germline CDR1 is SGHVS and CDR2 is FQNEAQ. V was clipped by 0 bases and J by 1 base, with 3 bases between them. The CDR3 sequence is 14 residues long. Filled out from reference TRBV7-8 and TRBJ2-2, the complete variable domain reads GAGVSQSPRYKVAKRGQDVALRCDPISGHVSLFWYQQALGQGPEFLTYFQNEAQLDKSGLPSDRFFAERPEGSVSTLKIQRTQQEDSAVYLCASSLALNTGELFFGEGSRLTVL.

This clonotype came up a few times. V usage is TRBV6-2 or TRBV6-3 and J usage is TRBJ2-2; a weak D match, TRBD1 (6 bases). The germline gives CDR1 MNHEY, CDR2 SVGEGT. This CDR3 has 16 amino acids. V was trimmed by 0 bases and J by 5 bases, leaving 13 bases between them. Here the CDR3 reads CASSYSGHLITGELFF. Here the CDR3 DNA reads TGTGCCAGCAGTTACTCGGGACACCTGATTACCGGGGAGCTGTTTTTT.

Many counts were recorded for this clonotype. The V gene is TRBV9, the J gene TRBJ2-5, with a tentative D call TRBD1 (5 bases). The CDR3 is 14 residues long. Trimming took off 4 bases at V and 4 bases at J, with 14 bases between the two ends. Germline CDR1 is SGDLS and CDR2 is YYNGEE. In nucleotides, the CDR3 is TGTGCCAGCAGCCCCCGGACACGGACAGAGACCCAGTACTTC. Translated: CASSPRTRTETQYF. Drawing the rest from reference TRBV9 and TRBJ2-5, the complete variable domain is DSGVTQTPKHLITATGQRVTLRCSPRSGDLSVYWYQQSLDQGLQFLIQYYNGEERAKGNILERFSAQQFPDLHSELNLSSLELGDSALYFCASSPRTRTETQYFGPGTRLLVL.

This clonotype was picked up a small number of times. This chain connects TRBV5-6 to TRBJ1-1; D remains unclear. The CDR3 spans 11 residues. Germline loops: CDR1 SGHDT, CDR2 YYEEEE. The V end lost 7 bases, the J end lost 6 bases, and 10 bases lay between the germline ends. The CDR3, as DNA: TGTGCCAGCGTCCGCGGGGCTGAAGCTTTCTTT. This translates into CASVRGAEAFF.